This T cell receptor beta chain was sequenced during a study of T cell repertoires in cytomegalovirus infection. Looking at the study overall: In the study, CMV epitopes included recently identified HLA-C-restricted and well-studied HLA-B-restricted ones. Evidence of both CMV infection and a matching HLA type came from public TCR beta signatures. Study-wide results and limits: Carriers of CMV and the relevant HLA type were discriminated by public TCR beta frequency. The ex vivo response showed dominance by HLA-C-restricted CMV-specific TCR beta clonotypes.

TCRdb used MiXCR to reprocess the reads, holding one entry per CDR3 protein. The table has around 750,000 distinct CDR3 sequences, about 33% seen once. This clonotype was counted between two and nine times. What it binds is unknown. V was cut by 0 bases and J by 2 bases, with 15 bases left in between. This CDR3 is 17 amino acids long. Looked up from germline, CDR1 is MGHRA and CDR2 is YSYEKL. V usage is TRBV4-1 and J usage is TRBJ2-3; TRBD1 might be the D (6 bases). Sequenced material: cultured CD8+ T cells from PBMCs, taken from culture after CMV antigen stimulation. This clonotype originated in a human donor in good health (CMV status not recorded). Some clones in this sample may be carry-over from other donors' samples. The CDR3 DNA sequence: TGCGCCAGCAGCCAAGAACAGGGTAACCCCTACACAGATACGCAGTATTTT. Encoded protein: CASSQEQGNPYTDTQYF.